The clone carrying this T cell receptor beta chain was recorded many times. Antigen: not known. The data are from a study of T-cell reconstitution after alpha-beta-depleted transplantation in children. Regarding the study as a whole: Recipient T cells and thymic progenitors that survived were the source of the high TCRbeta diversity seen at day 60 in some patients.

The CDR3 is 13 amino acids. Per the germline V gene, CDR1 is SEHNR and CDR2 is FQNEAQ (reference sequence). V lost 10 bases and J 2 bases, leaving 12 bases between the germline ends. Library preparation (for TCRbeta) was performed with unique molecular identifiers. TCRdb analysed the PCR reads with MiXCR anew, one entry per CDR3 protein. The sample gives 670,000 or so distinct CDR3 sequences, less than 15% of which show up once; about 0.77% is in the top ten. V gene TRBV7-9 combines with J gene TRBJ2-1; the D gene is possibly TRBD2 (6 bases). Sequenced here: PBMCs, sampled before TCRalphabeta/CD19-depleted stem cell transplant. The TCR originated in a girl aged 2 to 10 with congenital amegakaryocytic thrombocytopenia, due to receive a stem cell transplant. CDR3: CAIPGVTYNEQFF. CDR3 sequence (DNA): TGTGCCATCCCGGGAGTGACCTACAATGAGCAGTTCTTC.